A selection of T cell receptor beta chains follows, all from one sample in a study of T cells after yellow fever vaccination. From the 5' RACE reads, TCRdb called clonotypes with MiXCR, one entry per CDR3 protein. The sample has 10,000 to 11,000 distinct CDR3 sequences, 4.5% to 5.5% seen once. The sequencing here drew on PBMCs, either bulk or a sorted T-cell subset (CD4+, CD8+, memory, or dextramer-sorted; not recorded which), taken around 16 days after the first yellow fever vaccination. These receptors came from a man aged 18-30 years who received the YFV17D yellow fever vaccine. CDR3s include the opening cysteine and the closing phenylalanine or tryptophan. A D gene is named only where the DNA matches it firmly. Clone sizes are given selectively: once, few, many, or a class where the clone is expanded.

j_call | v_call | clone_size | d_call | cdr3_nt | cdr3_aa
TRBJ2-3 | TRBV2 | many | . | TGTGCCAGCAGTGCTAGGATCGTGGGTACGCAGTATTTT | CASSARIVGTQYF
TRBJ2-4 | TRBV19 | medium-sized | TRBD1 | TGTGCCAGTAGTCCTTTGGACAGGGAGAACATTCAGTACTTC | CASSPLDRENIQYF
TRBJ1-1 | TRBV7-2 | many | . | TGTGCCAGCAGCTCGGGATTTCCGCACCACGAAGCTTTCTTT | CASSSGFPHHEAFF
TRBJ2-3 | TRBV7-3 | medium-sized | . | TGTGCCAGCAGTCCTCCTGCGCGGGATACGCAGTATTTT | CASSPPARDTQYF
TRBJ1-1 | TRBV19 | . | . | TGTGCCAGTAGTCCCAGGGGAGGGACGGCTTTCTTT | CASSPRGGTAFF
TRBJ1-2 | TRBV20-1 | many | . | TGCACCGCCCCAGGTCCGGCTAACTATGGCTACACCTTC | CTAPGPANYGYTF
TRBJ2-4 | TRBV19 | many | . | TGTGCCAGTAGTGCTCCCCGGGACACCCAGAGGAACATTCAGTACTTC | CASSAPRDTQRNIQYF
TRBJ2-3 | TRBV27 | many | TRBD1 | TGTGCCAGCAGTAGACCGGGACAGGGGCCAGATACGCAGTATTTT | CASSRPGQGPDTQYF
TRBJ2-3 | TRBV5-4 | medium-sized | . | TGTGCCAGCAGCTTCACGGGGAGTGGAGATACGCAGTATTTT | CASSFTGSGDTQYF
TRBJ2-7 | TRBV4-2 | many | . | TGTGCCAGCAGCCAAGAATACGCACCCTCTCTTTCCTACGAGCAGTACTTC | CASSQEYAPSLSYEQYF
TRBJ1-1 | TRBV19 | . | . | TGTGCCAGTAAAAACAGGGAAGGCACTGAAGCTTTCTTT | CASKNREGTEAFF
TRBJ2-1 | TRBV20-1 | many | . | TGCAGTGCTAGAGTCCAAACGAGTGAGCAGTTCTTC | CSARVQTSEQFF
TRBJ1-6 | TRBV6-6 | many | TRBD1 | TGTGCCAGCAGTCAACAAGACAGGGGTGGTTCACCCCTCCACTTT | CASSQQDRGGSPLHF
TRBJ2-1 | TRBV5-5 | many | . | TGTGCCAGCAGCTTGGCCAAGGTGGACAATGAGCAGTTCTTC | CASSLAKVDNEQFF
TRBJ1-6 | TRBV5-6 | many | . | TGTGCCAGCAGCTACTTTAACAGAAGATCACCCCTCCACTTT | CASSYFNRRSPLHF
TRBJ2-1 | TRBV29-1 | medium-sized | TRBD1 | TGCAGCGTGGAGGACAGGGTGAGGGAGCAGTTCTTC | CSVEDRVREQFF
TRBJ1-4 | TRBV7-2 | few | TRBD1 | TGTGCCAGCAGCCGGGACAGGTATAATGAAAAACTGTTTTTT | CASSRDRYNEKLFF
TRBJ2-5 | TRBV7-2 | many | . | TGTGCCAGCAGCTTAAATGGGGCGGGGGCCCAAGAGACCCAGTACTTC | CASSLNGAGAQETQYF
TRBJ2-5 | TRBV7-2 | many | TRBD2 | TGTGCCAGCAGCTGGGCGACTAGCGGGGGGCAAGAGACCCAGTACTTC | CASSWATSGGQETQYF
TRBJ2-1 | TRBV6-2/TRBV6-3 | many | TRBD1 | TGTGCCAGCAGAACGATACAGGGGAGCTCCTACAATGAGCAGTTCTTC | CASRTIQGSSYNEQFF
TRBJ1-2 | TRBV5-6 | few | TRBD1 | TGTGCCAGCAGATTCGGGACAGGTGGCTACACCTTC | CASRFGTGGYTF
TRBJ1-2 | TRBV5-1 | many | . | TGCGCCAGCAGCTTGTCTAAGGATGACTATGGCTACACCTTC | CASSLSKDDYGYTF
TRBJ1-4 | TRBV29-1 | many | . | TGCAGCGTTTCTTGGGGAAGTAATGAAAAACTGTTTTTT | CSVSWGSNEKLFF
TRBJ2-2 | TRBV5-1 | many | . | TGCGCCAGCAGCTTGGCCCAAATCCAGGGGGAGCTGTTTTTT | CASSLAQIQGELFF
TRBJ1-5 | TRBV28 | . | . | TGTGCCAGCAGTTTATTATGGAATCAGCCCCAGCATTTT | CASSLLWNQPQHF
TRBJ2-1 | TRBV5-1 | many | TRBD1 | TGCGCCAGCAGCGGAGGACAGGGGTTCGATGAGCAGTTCTTC | CASSGGQGFDEQFF
TRBJ1-6 | TRBV12-3/TRBV12-4 | medium-sized | . | TGTGCCAGCAGTACAGGTTCTATAATTCACCCCCTCCACTTT | CASSTGSIIHPLHF
TRBJ2-7 | TRBV5-4 | many | TRBD2 | TGTGCCAGCAGCTCACTAGCGGGGAACTACGAGCAGTACTTC | CASSSLAGNYEQYF